This T cell receptor (beta chain) was captured by sequencing in a study of control samples from healthy donors and cancer patients. The repertoire was sequenced with immunoSEQ multiplex PCR; TCRdb's copy has only in-frame clones and lacks some. Among 80,000 to 100,000 clones, around 90% were seen once, and the ten largest hold 3%. Germline assignment: CDR1 GTSNPN and CDR2 SVGIG (reference sequence). V was pared by 2 bases and J by 3 bases, with 14 bases between. The CDR3 has 15 amino acids. The receptor's source is a human donor in good health. The donor label of this sample is uncertain. Sample: blood. The chain uses TRBV30 and TRBJ1-5; the D gene is possibly TRBD1 (5 bases). In DNA, the CDR3 is TGTGCCTGGAGTTCTCAGGGAGAATACAATCAGCCCCAGCATTTT. This codes for CAWSSQGEYNQPQHF.